Listed here are 24 T cell receptor beta chains from one sample, sequenced in a study of blood T cell repertoires in COVID-19. The protocol was immunoSEQ multiplex PCR, while the TCRdb copy is restricted to in-frame clones and leaves out a portion. The data hold some 260,000 clones, with about 90% observed a single time. Sequencing was performed on peripheral blood. The receptors originated from a woman aged 70-85 years with COVID-19, enrolled during active disease.

The chain is built from TRBV18 and TRBJ1-5; the D gene is possibly TRBD1 (6 bases). V was pared by 1 base and J by 0 bases, with 13 bases between. The CDR3 is 17 amino acids. Looked up from germline, CDR1 is KGHSH and CDR2 is LQKENI. This chain's CDR3 is CASSPRDTQYSNQPQHF. Written as DNA, the CDR3 is TGTGCCAGCTCACCACGGGACACACAATATAGCAATCAGCCCCAGCATTTT.

This CDR3 is CSANRDTGELFF. In DNA form, the CDR3 reads TGCAGCGCCAACAGGGATACCGGGGAGCTGTTTTTT. V is TRBV29-1 and J is TRBJ2-2, with D possibly TRBD1 on 6 matching bases. The CDR3 spans 12 residues. The germline V gene encodes CDR1 SQVTM and CDR2 ANQGSEA. V lost 7 bases and J 5 bases, leaving 11 bases between the germline ends.

The J gene is TRBJ1-5, the V gene TRBV5-1, with 7 positions matching TRBD1. The CDR3 sequence is 15 residues long. V was pared by 4 bases and J by 4 bases, with 8 bases of the junction left unmatched. CDR1 and CDR2 (germline): SGHRS, YFSETQ. The CDR3 sequence: CASSPTGLGNQPQHF. CDR3 nucleotides: TGCGCCAGCAGCCCGACAGGGCTTGGGAATCAGCCCCAGCATTTT.

This clone appeared once. The DNA of the CDR3 is TGTGCCAGCAGTTACAGTTTGGGCAGGGGCTACGAGCAGTACTTC. Amino acid sequence: CASSYSLGRGYEQYF. The chain recombines TRBV6-5 with TRBJ2-7, with a tentative D call TRBD1 (6 bases). Trimming took 2 bases from V and 3 from J, leaving 14 bases between them. This CDR3 is built from 15 residues. Germline V lookup: CDR1 MNHEY, CDR2 SVGAGI.

The chain is built from TRBV25-1 and TRBJ2-6; no clear D. The CDR3 length is 13 residues. Germline loops: CDR1 MGHDK, CDR2 SYGVNS. V shed 5 bases and J shed 0 bases, with 2 bases lying between them. The CDR3 loop reads CASSLSGANVLTF. The CDR3 nucleotides are TGTGCCAGCAGTCTCTCTGGGGCCAACGTCCTGACTTTC.

This sequence joins TRBV2 and TRBJ1-5; D is uncertain. Trimming took 5 bases from V and 0 from J, leaving 8 bases between them. This CDR3 spans 14 amino acids. The germline CDR1 and CDR2 sequences are SNHLY and FYNNEI. CDR3 residues: CASSQDYSNQPQHF. The CDR3 coding sequence is TGTGCCAGCAGTCAGGATTATAGCAATCAGCCCCAGCATTTT. The full variable domain, rest sourced from reference TRBV2 and TRBJ1-5, is EPEVTQTPSHQVTQMGQEVILRCVPISNHLYFYWYRQILGQKVEFLVSFYNNEISEKSEIFDDQFSVERPDGSNFTLKIRSTKLEDSAMYFCASSQDYSNQPQHFGDGTRLSIL.

CDR3 sequence: CASAHWGGVGTNEKLFF. The CDR3 nucleotides are TGCGCCAGCGCACATTGGGGAGGGGTCGGCACTAATGAAAAACTGTTTTTT. This sequence joins TRBV5-1 and TRBJ1-4, with a weak D call TRBD1 (5 bases). The CDR3 runs to 17 residues. The germline gives CDR1 SGHRS, CDR2 YFSETQ. V lost 7 bases and J 2 bases, leaving 21 bases between the germline ends.

The rearrangement links TRBV5-8 to TRBJ2-1; D unclear. Germline V gives CDR1 SGHTS, CDR2 YDEGEE. The CDR3 is made up of 13 amino acids. With 4 bases removed from V and 3 bases from J, the gap between germline ends came to 8 bases. CDR3 residues: CASSPGFYNEQFF. Written as DNA, the CDR3 is TGTGCCAGCAGCCCCGGGTTCTACAATGAGCAGTTCTTC.

The J gene is TRBJ2-1, the V gene TRBV30; the D is unclear. Trimming took 4 bases from V and 8 from J, leaving 12 bases between them. The CDR3 spans 12 residues. The V gene's germline CDR1 is GTSNPN and CDR2 SVGIG (reference sequence). The CDR3 DNA is TGTGCCTGGAACGACGGTCGGGATGAGCAGTTCTTC. It is translated as CAWNDGRDEQFF. The full variable domain, completed using reference TRBV30 and TRBJ2-1, is SQTIHQWPATLVQPVGSPLSLECTVEGTSNPNLYWYRQAAGRGLQLLFYSVGIGQISSEVPQNLSASRPQDRQFILSSKKLLLSDSGFYLCAWNDGRDEQFFGPGTRLTVL.

The chain couples TRBV5-1 to TRBJ2-6; 8 nucleotides line up with TRBD1. Trimming removed 0 bases from V and 0 bases from J; junction bases left unmatched: 5. Germline values: CDR1 SGHRS, CDR2 YFSETQ. The length of the CDR3 is 18 residues. The CDR3 DNA follows: TGCGCCAGCAGCTTGGTCCAGGGGGCGTACTCTGGGGCCAACGTCCTGACTTTC. Translating gives CASSLVQGAYSGANVLTF. The variable domain in full, completed from reference TRBV5-1 and TRBJ2-6, reads KAGVTQTPRYLIKTRGQQVTLSCSPISGHRSVSWYQQTPGQGLQFLFEYFSETQRNKGNFPGRFSGRQFSNSRSEMNVSTLELGDSALYLCASSLVQGAYSGANVLTFGAGSRLTVL.

With respect to this clone: The identical CDR3 is also encoded by other nucleotide sequences in the sample. The chain couples TRBV18 to TRBJ1-1; possible D gene TRBD1, 6 bases. Germline-derived CDR1 and CDR2 are KGHSH and LQKENI. V lost 1 base to trimming and J lost 3 bases, with 6 bases between them. CDR3 length equals 13 residues. In DNA form, the CDR3 reads TGTGCCAGCTCACCACAGGGGGACACTGAAGCTTTCTTT. Its protein product is CASSPQGDTEAFF.

V usage is TRBV7-2 and J usage is TRBJ2-1, with D perhaps TRBD2 (5 bases). This CDR3 is 13 amino acids long. The germline V gene has CDR1 SGHTA and CDR2 FQGNSA. The V and J ends lost 1 base and 7 bases respectively, with 8 bases between them. DNA of the CDR3: TGTGCCAGCAGCTTAGAGCCGGGAAATGAGCAGTTCTTC. Translated: CASSLEPGNEQFF.

The V call is TRBV9, the J call TRBJ2-7, with D possibly matching TRBD2 (6 bases). V was pared by 0 bases and J by 4 bases, with 11 bases between. Germline V lookup: CDR1 SGDLS, CDR2 YYNGEE. The CDR3 covers 14 residues. CDR3 protein: CASSVDWGGYEQYF. The CDR3 nucleotides are TGTGCCAGCAGCGTAGATTGGGGAGGTTACGAGCAGTACTTC. Supplemented by reference TRBV9 and TRBJ2-7, the full variable domain reads DSGVTQTPKHLITATGQRVTLRCSPRSGDLSVYWYQQSLDQGLQFLIQYYNGEERAKGNILERFSAQQFPDLHSELNLSSLELGDSALYFCASSVDWGGYEQYFGPGTRLTVT.

The rearrangement links TRBV2 to TRBJ2-5; 12 nucleotides match TRBD1. This CDR3 has 14 amino acids. Germline loops: CDR1 SNHLY, CDR2 FYNNEI. V shed 6 bases and J 7 bases; nucleotides not matched to a gene: 6. CDR3 coding DNA: TGTGCCAGCAGGGACGGGACAGGGGGCAGGACCCAGTACTTC. This encodes CASRDGTGGRTQYF.

The CDR3, as DNA: TGTGCCACTACGAGGTCACAGGGGGCGACGAACACTGAAGCTTTCTTT. Its translation: CATTRSQGATNTEAFF. The genes are TRBV6-6 and TRBJ1-1; 9 nucleotides agree with TRBD1. With V trimmed by 10 bases and J by 1 base, 13 bases remained unmatched. This CDR3 contains 16 residues. From germline, CDR1 is MNHNY and CDR2 SVGAGI (reference sequence).

The rearrangement joins TRBV28 to TRBJ1-6; no clear D gene. Per the germline V gene, CDR1 is MDHEN and CDR2 is SYDVKM. V lost 2 bases to trimming and J lost 8 bases, with 7 bases between them. CDR3 length: 13 amino acids. CDR3 loop: CASSLERDSPLHF. The CDR3 DNA sequence: TGTGCCAGCAGTTTAGAGCGGGATTCACCCCTCCACTTT.

The chain is built from TRBV5-4 and TRBJ2-1; TRBD1 agrees at 9 bases. The V and J ends lost 6 bases and 6 bases, in that order; junction bases with no gene match: 13. Germline CDR1 SGHNT, CDR2 YYREEE (reference sequence). CDR3 length: 16 amino acids. The CDR3, as DNA: TGTGCCAGCACCCTAACCCGAACAGGGGGCTCCAATGAGCAGTTCTTC. Amino acids: CASTLTRTGGSNEQFF.

This sequence joins TRBV19 and TRBJ2-1; D possibly corresponds to TRBD2 (6 bases). This CDR3 region has 12 residues. Germline CDR1 is LNHDA and CDR2 is SQIVND (reference sequence). V was shortened by 6 bases and J by 8 bases, with 11 bases between the two germline ends. CDR3 sequence reads: CASSPWGDEQFF. The CDR3 region has the DNA TGTGCCAGTAGCCCCTGGGGGGATGAGCAGTTCTTC. The full variable domain, rest sourced from reference TRBV19 and TRBJ2-1, is DGGITQSPKYLFRKEGQNVTLSCEQNLNHDAMYWYRQDPGQGLRLIYYSQIVNDFQKGDIAEGYSVSREKKESFPLTVTSAQKNPTAFYLCASSPWGDEQFFGPGTRLTVL.

The gene calls are TRBV27 and TRBJ2-3; 11 positions match TRBD2. The CDR3 is 14 amino acids. CDR1 MNHEY and CDR2 SMNVEV come from the germline V gene (reference sequence). The junction had 4 bases not matched to a gene; V was cut back by 10 bases and J by 1 base. The CDR3 sequence is CATRTSGRTDTQYF. The CDR3, as DNA: TGTGCCACCAGGACTAGCGGGCGCACAGATACGCAGTATTTT.

The chain is built from TRBV30 and TRBJ1-2; D perhaps matches TRBD1 (5 bases). The germline V gene encodes CDR1 GTSNPN and CDR2 SVGIG (reference sequence). The CDR3 length is 15 residues. V lost 0 bases and J lost 4, with 15 bases in between. The CDR3 here is CAWSVSIGEGYGYTF. The CDR3 DNA reads as TGTGCCTGGAGTGTATCGATAGGGGAGGGCTATGGCTACACCTTC. Filled out from reference TRBV30 and TRBJ1-2, the complete variable domain reads SQTIHQWPATLVQPVGSPLSLECTVEGTSNPNLYWYRQAAGRGLQLLFYSVGIGQISSEVPQNLSASRPQDRQFILSSKKLLLSDSGFYLCAWSVSIGEGYGYTFGSGTRLTVV.

The chain is built from TRBV25-1 and TRBJ1-2, with D possibly being TRBD1 (5 bases). Germline-derived CDR1 and CDR2 are MGHDK and SYGVNS. Trimming shortened V by 3 bases and J by 8 bases, and 13 bases separated the two germline ends. The CDR3 extends over 13 amino acids. The CDR3 nucleotides read TGTGCCAGCAGTGATGGGGGGACGTGGGGCTACACCTTC. Translation gives CASSDGGTWGYTF.

With respect to this clone: Distinct nucleotide sequences in the sample also encode this CDR3. This sequence joins TRBV9 and TRBJ1-3; D remains ambiguous. Germline V lookup: CDR1 SGDLS, CDR2 YYNGEE. V was trimmed by 4 bases and J by 3 bases, leaving 5 bases between them. There are 12 residues in the CDR3. The CDR3 DNA reads TGTGCCAGCAGCCCTAGTGGAAACACCATATATTTT. It codes for CASSPSGNTIYF.

The gene calls are TRBV19 and TRBJ2-3, with 7 bases identical to TRBD1. CDR1 and CDR2 from the germline V gene are LNHDA and SQIVND (reference sequence). The CDR3 contains 13 residues. The junction had 4 bases not matched to a gene; V was cut back by 6 bases and J by 4 bases. CDR3 region: CASRLTGADTQYF. DNA for the CDR3: TGTGCCAGTAGACTAACAGGGGCAGATACGCAGTATTTT.

The chain joins TRBV28 to TRBJ1-2; the D gene is possibly TRBD1 (6 bases). The CDR3 totals 11 residues. The V end lost 5 bases, the J end lost 14 bases, and 15 bases lay between the germline ends. The germline V gene has CDR1 MDHEN and CDR2 SYDVKM. In nucleotides, the CDR3 is TGTGCCAGCAGTATCAGGGGCTCGGGTACCTTC. Its protein is CASSIRGSGTF.